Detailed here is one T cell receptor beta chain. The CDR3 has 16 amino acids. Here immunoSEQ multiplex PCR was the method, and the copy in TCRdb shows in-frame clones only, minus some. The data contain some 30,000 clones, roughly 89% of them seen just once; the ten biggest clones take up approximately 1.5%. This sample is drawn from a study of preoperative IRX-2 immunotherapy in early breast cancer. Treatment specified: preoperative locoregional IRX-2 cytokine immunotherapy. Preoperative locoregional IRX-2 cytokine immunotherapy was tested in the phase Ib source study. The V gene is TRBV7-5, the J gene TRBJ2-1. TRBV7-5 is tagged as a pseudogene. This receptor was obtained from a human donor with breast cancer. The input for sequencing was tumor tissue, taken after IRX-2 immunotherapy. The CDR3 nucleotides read TGTGCCAGCAGCGATTGGGTAGGATCCTCTTACAATGAGCAGTTCTTC. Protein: CASSDWVGSSYNEQFF.